The rows below give T cell receptor beta chains drawn from one sample of a study of shared clonotypes between healthy human individuals. Using immunoSEQ multiplex PCR, the repertoire was profiled, and TCRdb retains in-frame clones only, with some absent. The sample holds 2 million to 2.5 million clones, around 93% seen once. The sequencing sample was made of naive CD4+ T cells from PBMCs. These TCRs come from a man between 18 and 35 years old in good health. Some clones in this sample may be carry-over from other donors' samples. The CDR3 runs from the conserved cysteine through the conserved F or W. The D gene is left open where the match is weak. Size tells how often a clone was seen (once, few, many) or the class of an expanded clone, and some rows leave it out.

TRBD1,.,TRBV5-4,TRBJ1-2,CASSSGQGQRGNYGYTF,TGTGCCAGCAGTTCGGGACAGGGCCAACGGGGTAACTATGGCTACACCTTC
.,.,TRBV21-1,TRBJ2-2,CASSKVGQNTGELFF,TGTGCCAGCAGCAAAGTAGGACAGAACACCGGGGAGCTGTTTTTT
.,.,TRBV2,TRBJ2-3,CASSGAPAPQYF,TGTGCCAGCAGTGGGGCTCCCGCTCCGCAGTATTTT
TRBD2,.,TRBV6-5,TRBJ2-1,CASRRGTSGSYEQFF,TGTGCCAGCAGACGAGGGACTAGCGGGAGCTATGAGCAGTTCTTC
TRBD2,.,TRBV5-1,TRBJ2-1,CASSPGLAGVNEQFF,TGCGCCAGCAGCCCGGGACTAGCGGGAGTCAATGAGCAGTTCTTC
.,.,TRBV7-2,TRBJ1-1,CASSLPGRNTEAFF,TGTGCCAGCAGCTTACCAGGAAGAAACACTGAAGCTTTCTTT
TRBD2,.,TRBV15,TRBJ2-5,CATSRELAGVGETQYF,TGTGCCACCAGCAGAGAACTAGCGGGAGTGGGGGAGACCCAGTACTTC
.,.,TRBV18,TRBJ1-5,CASSPRGMRDSNQPQHF,TGTGCCAGCTCACCGAGGGGTATGAGGGATAGCAATCAGCCCCAGCATTTT
.,.,TRBV7-8,TRBJ1-1,CASSKLPLNTEAFF,TGTGCCAGCAGCAAGCTGCCACTGAACACTGAAGCTTTCTTT
.,.,TRBV5-1,TRBJ2-2,CASSLLDTGELFF,TGCGCCAGCAGCTTGTTGGACACCGGGGAGCTGTTTTTT
.,.,TRBV19,TRBJ1-1,CASRRGRQNSNTEAFF,TGTGCCAGTAGGCGGGGTAGACAGAATTCGAACACTGAAGCTTTCTTT
TRBD2,.,TRBV5-1,TRBJ2-5,CASSTGLAGRGTQYF,TGCGCCAGCAGCACGGGACTAGCGGGACGAGGGACCCAGTACTTC
TRBD1,.,TRBV28,TRBJ1-4,CASSPPGQSGATNEKLFF,TGTGCCAGCAGCCCTCCGGGACAGAGCGGGGCAACTAATGAAAAACTGTTTTTT
TRBD2,.,TRBV5-4,TRBJ2-1,CASSSTSGPYNEQFF,TGTGCCAGCAGCAGCACTAGCGGGCCCTACAATGAGCAGTTCTTC
TRBD2,.,TRBV7-3,TRBJ2-1,CASSLAAGGSYNEQFF,TGTGCCAGCAGCTTAGCGGCGGGAGGGTCCTACAATGAGCAGTTCTTC
.,.,TRBV28,TRBJ1-3,CASSTGTGNTIYF,TGTGCCAGCAGTACAGGTACTGGAAACACCATATATTTT
.,once,TRBV14,TRBJ2-7,CASSPGGTYEQYF,TGTGCCAGCAGCCCCGGGGGAACCTACGAGCAGTACTTC
.,.,TRBV28,TRBJ2-3,CASSPHSAPGTDTQYF,TGTGCCAGCAGTCCCCATAGCGCACCTGGCACAGATACGCAGTATTTT
.,.,TRBV5-1,TRBJ1-3,CASSSTLNRFGNTIYF,TGCGCCAGCAGCTCTACACTTAACCGGTTTGGAAACACCATATATTTT
.,.,TRBV29-1,TRBJ2-5,CSVRTGYETQYF,TGCAGCGTTCGAACAGGGTACGAGACCCAGTACTTC
.,.,TRBV30,TRBJ2-7,CAWQGGRGYEQYF,TGTGCCTGGCAGGGGGGGCGTGGGTACGAGCAGTACTTC
.,.,TRBV6-1,TRBJ2-2,CASSEAISGELFF,TGTGCCAGCAGTGAAGCGATAAGCGGGGAGCTGTTTTTT
.,.,TRBV10-3,TRBJ1-2,CAIRIQANYGYTF,TGTGCCATCAGGATACAGGCTAACTATGGCTACACCTTC
.,.,TRBV6-5,TRBJ1-5,CASSLRGGNQPQHF,TGTGCCAGCAGCCTGAGGGGAGGCAATCAGCCCCAGCATTTT
.,.,TRBV6-1,TRBJ1-1,CASSVAGNTEAFF,TGTGCCAGCAGTGTCGCGGGGAACACTGAAGCTTTCTTT
TRBD2,.,TRBV27,TRBJ2-5,CASSSRLADQETQYF,TGTGCCAGCAGTTCCCGACTAGCGGATCAAGAGACCCAGTACTTC
.,.,TRBV11-3,TRBJ2-3,CASSPGYADTQYF,TGTGCCAGCAGCCCCGGATACGCAGATACGCAGTATTTT
.,.,TRBV28,TRBJ2-1,CASIPPLGSRGDEQFF,TGTGCCAGCATTCCCCCTTTAGGGAGTAGGGGTGATGAGCAGTTCTTC
.,.,TRBV18,TRBJ2-2,CASSAGANTGELFF,TGTGCCAGCTCTGCAGGGGCGAACACCGGGGAGCTGTTTTTT
TRBD1,.,TRBV6-6,TRBJ2-7,CASSYWGRGNEQYF,TGTGCCAGCAGTTACTGGGGCAGGGGGAACGAGCAGTACTTC
.,.,TRBV28,TRBJ1-5,CASSLWAEYSNQPQHF,TGTGCCAGCAGTTTATGGGCCGAATATAGCAATCAGCCCCAGCATTTT
TRBD2,.,TRBV7-6,TRBJ2-7,CASSPGGSPGEQYF,TGTGCCAGCAGCCCCGGGGGGAGCCCGGGCGAGCAGTACTTC
TRBD2,.,TRBV6-1,TRBJ2-1,CASMTGTSGYNEQFF,TGTGCCAGCATGACCGGGACTAGCGGTTACAATGAGCAGTTCTTC
.,.,TRBV18,TRBJ2-3,CASSPDREGTQYF,TGTGCCAGCTCACCAGACAGGGAGGGTACGCAGTATTTT
.,.,TRBV5-4,TRBJ2-7,CASSPRPRSDNYEQYF,TGTGCCAGCAGCCCTCGCCCGCGGAGCGATAACTACGAGCAGTACTTC
.,.,TRBV19,TRBJ2-3,CASSIQVQYTDTQYF,TGTGCCAGTAGTATACAGGTACAGTACACAGATACGCAGTATTTT
.,.,TRBV6-5,TRBJ2-1,CASSYYRSSYNEQFF,TGTGCCAGCAGTTACTACCGGAGCTCCTACAATGAGCAGTTCTTC
.,.,TRBV18,TRBJ2-7,CASSPPMGIEQYF,TGTGCCAGCTCACCGCCAATGGGTATCGAGCAGTACTTC
.,.,TRBV5-1,TRBJ2-1,CASSLGLVYNEQFF,TGCGCCAGCAGCTTGGGACTAGTTTACAATGAGCAGTTCTTC
TRBD1,.,TRBV5-5,TRBJ1-4,CASSLEGQLNEKLFF,TGTGCCAGCAGCTTGGAGGGACAGCTTAATGAAAAACTGTTTTTT
TRBD2,.,TRBV10-3,TRBJ2-2,CAISAAGGDTGELFF,TGTGCCATCAGTGCTGCGGGAGGCGACACCGGGGAGCTGTTTTTT
.,.,TRBV5-5,TRBJ2-3,CASSPGWGTDTQYF,TGTGCCAGCAGCCCGGGTTGGGGAACAGATACGCAGTATTTT
.,.,TRBV28,TRBJ2-5,CASSLQQGWLTQYF,TGTGCCAGCAGTCTCCAACAGGGTTGGCTCACCCAGTACTTC
.,few,TRBV6-5,TRBJ2-1,CASSRTWRGSNEQFF,TGTGCCAGCAGCCGAACCTGGAGGGGTAGCAATGAGCAGTTCTTC
.,.,TRBV28,TRBJ1-2,CASTNGGVDYGYTF,TGTGCCAGCACCAATGGGGGGGTAGACTATGGCTACACCTTC
.,.,TRBV5-1,TRBJ2-7,CASSSGAVYEQYF,TGCGCCAGCAGCTCTGGGGCCGTCTACGAGCAGTACTTC
.,.,TRBV27,TRBJ2-2,CASRQARTVNTGELFF,TGTGCCAGCAGGCAAGCCCGGACAGTAAACACCGGGGAGCTGTTTTTT
TRBD2,.,TRBV29-1,TRBJ2-3,CSVDRGLAESTDTQYF,TGCAGCGTTGATAGGGGACTAGCGGAAAGCACAGATACGCAGTATTTT
TRBD1,.,TRBV28,TRBJ2-7,CASRTGGRGEQYF,TGTGCCAGCAGGACAGGGGGCAGGGGTGAGCAGTACTTC
.,.,TRBV28,TRBJ2-7,CASRPGGRISYEQYF,TGTGCCAGCAGGCCCGGGGGGCGAATTTCCTACGAGCAGTACTTC
TRBD1,.,TRBV12-5,TRBJ2-3,CASGTGTASTDTQYF,TGTGCTAGTGGCACCGGGACAGCCAGCACAGATACGCAGTATTTT
.,.,TRBV6-1,TRBJ2-7,CASSEAPGSREQYF,TGTGCCAGCAGTGAAGCGCCGGGGTCCCGCGAGCAGTACTTC
.,.,TRBV10-3,TRBJ2-5,CAISAYQETQYF,TGTGCCATCAGTGCGTACCAAGAGACCCAGTACTTC
.,.,TRBV11-2,TRBJ1-2,CASSPPGGGHYGYTF,TGTGCCAGCAGCCCCCCCGGGGGGGGACACTATGGCTACACCTTC
.,.,TRBV28,TRBJ2-4,CASSLPQTVDIQYF,TGTGCCAGCAGTTTACCCCAAACCGTAGACATTCAGTACTTC